This T cell receptor beta chain was recorded in a study of OX40 agonist ivuxolimab in advanced cancers. About the study: Treatment of patients was with ivuxolimab, an agonistic anti-OX40 (CD134) antibody. Allowance was made for prior anti-PD-1, anti-PD-L1 or anti-CTLA-4 therapy, and approximately 41% had some. Study conclusions and caveats: At doses 0.1 to 3.0 mg/kg, CD4+ and CD8+ clones expanded.

As for this clone: Its antigen is unknown.

This CDR3 has 18 amino acids. V was cut by 0 bases and J by 5 bases, with 19 bases left in between. Germline lookup yields CDR1 MGHRA and CDR2 YSYEKL. Prior autoimmune disease or systemic immunosuppression barred patients. The protocol was immunoSEQ multiplex PCR, while the TCRdb copy is restricted to in-frame clones and leaves out a portion. The data contain around 150,000 clones, approximately 94% of them singletons. The material was CD4+ or CD8+ T cells sorted from blood, obtained in a trial of the OX40 agonist ivuxolimab. The rearrangement uses TRBV4-1 and TRBJ1-4; D is possibly TRBD1 (6 bases). This clonotype was sampled from an adult with an advanced solid tumor such as melanoma, head and neck, liver or kidney cancer. The CDR3 protein is CASSQDRGGPRVNEKLFF. The CDR3 nucleotides read TGCGCCAGCAGCCAAGATAGGGGGGGGCCAAGGGTAAATGAAAAACTGTTTTTT.